This TCR beta chain originates from a study of T cells in Graves' hyperthyroidism and ophthalmopathy. Findings and limits, study-wide: Through a model of 13 V-J features, ophthalmopathy was separated from stable hyperthyroidism.

Per germline, CDR1 SGHDN and CDR2 FVKESK. This CDR3 has 18 residues. V trimming: 4 bases; J trimming: 1 base; junction bases outside the gene matches: 9. Amplified TCR beta CDR3 regions came from RNA transcripts. HTBI primers drove first-round RT-PCR of the TCR CDR3. TCRdb itself ran the multiplex PCR reads through MiXCR, one entry per CDR3 protein. Of around 480,000 distinct CDR3 sequences listed, under 15% are singletons. Absence of ophthalmopathy progression within 18 months defined stable Graves' hyperthyroidism. A note on this clonotype: The antigen is unknown.

Source material: blood. The chain couples TRBV14 to TRBJ1-6, with 8 bases that match TRBD1. The sequence derives from a woman under 30 with Graves' hyperthyroidism. The CDR3 loop reads CASSPGQGGRSYNSPLHF. DNA of the CDR3: TGTGCCAGCAGCCCAGGACAGGGAGGGAGATCCTATAATTCACCCCTCCACTTT.